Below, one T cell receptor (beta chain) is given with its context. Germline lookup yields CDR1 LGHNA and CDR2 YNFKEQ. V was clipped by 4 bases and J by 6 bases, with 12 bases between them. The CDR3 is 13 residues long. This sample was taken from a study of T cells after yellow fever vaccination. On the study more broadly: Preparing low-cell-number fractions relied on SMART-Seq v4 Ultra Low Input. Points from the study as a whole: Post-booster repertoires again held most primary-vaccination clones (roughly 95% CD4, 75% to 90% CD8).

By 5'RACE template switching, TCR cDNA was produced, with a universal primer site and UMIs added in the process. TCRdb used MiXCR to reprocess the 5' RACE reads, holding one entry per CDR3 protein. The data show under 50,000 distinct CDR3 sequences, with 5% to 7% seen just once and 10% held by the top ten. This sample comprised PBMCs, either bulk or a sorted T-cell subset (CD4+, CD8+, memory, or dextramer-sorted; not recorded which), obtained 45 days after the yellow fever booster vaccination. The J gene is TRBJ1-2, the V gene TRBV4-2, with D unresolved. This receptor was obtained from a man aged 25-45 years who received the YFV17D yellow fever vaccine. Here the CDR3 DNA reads TGTGCCAGCAGCCCCTCCGCCGGGGATGGCTACACCTTC. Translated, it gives CASSPSAGDGYTF.